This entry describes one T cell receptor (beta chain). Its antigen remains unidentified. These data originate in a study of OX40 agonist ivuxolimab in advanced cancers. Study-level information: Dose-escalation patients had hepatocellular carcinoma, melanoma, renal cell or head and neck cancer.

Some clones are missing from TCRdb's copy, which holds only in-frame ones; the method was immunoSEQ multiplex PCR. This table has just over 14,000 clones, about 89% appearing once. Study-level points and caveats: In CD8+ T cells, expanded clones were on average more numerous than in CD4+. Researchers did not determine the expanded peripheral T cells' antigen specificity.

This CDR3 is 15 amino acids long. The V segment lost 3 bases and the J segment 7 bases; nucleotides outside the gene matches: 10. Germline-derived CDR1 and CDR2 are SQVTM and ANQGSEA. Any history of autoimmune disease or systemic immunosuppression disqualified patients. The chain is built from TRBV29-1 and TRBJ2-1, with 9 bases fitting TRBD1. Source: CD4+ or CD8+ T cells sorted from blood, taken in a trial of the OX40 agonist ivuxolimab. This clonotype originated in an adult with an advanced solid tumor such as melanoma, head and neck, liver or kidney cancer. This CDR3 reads CSVEDLDRGPNEQFF. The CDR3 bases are TGCAGCGTTGAGGACCTGGACAGGGGTCCGAATGAGCAGTTCTTC.